These 15 T cell receptor beta chains originate from one sample sequenced in a study of cytomegalovirus exposure and HLA in healthy donors. The PCR had 60 Vbeta and 13 Jbeta primers. Generated by immunoSEQ multiplex PCR, the TCRdb table keeps only in-frame clones and is missing some. The sample holds more than 150,000 clones; more than 60% are singletons and the top ten take roughly 1.5%. The specimen sequenced was PBMCs. The receptors were sampled from a man younger than 35 in good health and CMV-seronegative.

J is TRBJ1-5 and V is TRBV19; 9 bases are a match to TRBD1. CDR3 length: 15 amino acids. Per germline, CDR1 LNHDA and CDR2 SQIVND (reference sequence). V shed 6 bases, J shed 3 bases, and the junction held 6 bases outside the gene matches. CDR3 coding DNA: TGTGCCAGTAGGCGAGGACAGGGGTACAATCAGCCCCAGCATTTT. Its protein product is CASRRGQGYNQPQHF.

The CDR3 DNA sequence: TGTGCCAGCAGTGAAGAGGGGGCTGGATACGAGCAGTACTTC. Protein sequence: CASSEEGAGYEQYF. The chain joins TRBV2 to TRBJ2-7, with TRBD1 identical over 7 bases. This CDR3 has 14 residues. V shed 1 base, J shed 4 bases, and the junction held 4 bases outside the gene matches. CDR1 is SNHLY and CDR2 is FYNNEI in the germline V gene.

The chain couples TRBV4-1 to TRBJ2-7; D is uncertain. The CDR3 is 14 amino acids. CDR1 is MGHRA, CDR2 YSYEKL, per germline. V was clipped by 0 bases and J by 5 bases, with 11 bases between them. CDR3 sequence reads: CASSQDPAGDEQYF. DNA for the CDR3: TGCGCCAGCAGCCAAGATCCCGCAGGCGACGAGCAGTACTTC.

The CDR3 spells CASSLRTGGNQPQHF. As DNA, the CDR3 is TGTGCCAGCAGCCTTCGGACAGGGGGCAATCAGCCCCAGCATTTT. This chain joins TRBV7-2 and TRBJ1-5, with 9 bases lining up with TRBD1. V lost 5 bases, J lost 2 bases, and 4 bases stayed unmatched. The CDR3 is 15 amino acids. Per germline, CDR1 SGHTA and CDR2 FQGNSA.

This clone has just a few counts. The chain links TRBV12-5 to TRBJ2-3, with TRBD2 matching over 10 bases. The CDR3 spans 16 residues. Germline CDR1 LGHNT, CDR2 FRNRAP. The V gene end was trimmed by 6 bases and the J gene end by 0 bases; junction bases not matched to a gene: 6. The CDR3 nucleotides are TGTGCTAGTGGCACCGGACTAGCGGAAAGCACAGATACGCAGTATTTT. This sequence encodes CASGTGLAESTDTQYF.

This clone was counted only a few times. The V gene is TRBV4-1, the J gene TRBJ2-3; 9 positions match TRBD2. The trim removed 4 bases at V and 4 bases at J, leaving 9 bases unmatched. This CDR3 comprises 16 residues. Per the germline V gene, CDR1 is MGHRA and CDR2 is YSYEKL. The CDR3 loop is CASSRIGGRVPDTQYF. In DNA, the CDR3 is TGCGCCAGCAGCCGGATAGGCGGGAGGGTCCCAGATACGCAGTATTTT.

The chain combines TRBV2 with TRBJ2-5; D may be TRBD1 (6 bases). The J call may be in error: the DNA end matches TRBJ2-7 better. In germline, CDR1 is SNHLY, CDR2 FYNNEI. The CDR3 is 15 residues long. The CDR3 bases are TGTGCCAGCAGTGCCAGGGACAAAACTCGCTACGAGCAGTACTTC. As protein: CASSARDKTRYEQYF.

The chain employs TRBV4-1 and TRBJ2-7, with TRBD1 identical over 9 bases. The CDR3 is 17 amino acids. Per the germline V gene, CDR1 is MGHRA and CDR2 is YSYEKL. The V segment lost 3 bases and the J segment 1 base; nucleotides outside the gene matches: 10. The CDR3 DNA is TGCGCCAGCAGCCAGCCGGGACAGGGCCCCCTATCCTACGAGCAGTACTTC. As protein: CASSQPGQGPLSYEQYF.

This chain connects TRBV20-1 to TRBJ1-2; the D is unclear. CDR3 length: 10 residues. The V end lost 0 bases, the J end lost 14 bases, and 10 bases lay between the germline ends. The V gene's germline CDR1 is DFQATT and CDR2 SNEGSKA (reference sequence). CDR3 nucleotides: TGCAGTGCTAGAGACGGGGTCTTTACCTTC. It specifies CSARDGVFTF.

This clone has just one count. J is TRBJ1-5 and V is TRBV15, with 8 nucleotides matching TRBD1. CDR3 size: 17 residues. Germline-derived CDR1 and CDR2 are LNHNV and YYDKDF (reference sequence). V shed 5 bases and J 1 base; nucleotides not matched to a gene: 10. In DNA, the CDR3 is TGTGCCACCAGCTTACAATTCGGACAGGGAAGCAATCAGCCCCAGCATTTT. Translation: CATSLQFGQGSNQPQHF.

The rearrangement uses TRBV29-1 and TRBJ1-2, with D possibly being TRBD1 (6 bases). This CDR3 has 11 amino acids. Germline V gives CDR1 SQVTM, CDR2 ANQGSEA. Trimming took off 4 bases at V and 12 bases at J, with 15 bases between the two ends. The CDR3 here is CSVGVGRTDTF. In DNA form, the CDR3 reads TGCAGCGTTGGAGTAGGTCGGACAGACACCTTC.

This chain's CDR3 is CASSKGTGNTEAFF. As DNA, the CDR3 is TGTGCCAGCAGTAAAGGGACAGGGAACACTGAAGCTTTCTTT. This chain links TRBV6-1 with TRBJ1-1; 8 positions agree with TRBD1. CDR1 is MNHNS and CDR2 is SASEGT in the germline V gene. With 5 bases clipped from V and 1 base from J, the junction kept 3 bases outside the gene matches. CDR3 length: 14 residues.

This chain connects TRBV2 to TRBJ2-3; D is perhaps TRBD2 (5 bases). The V gene lost 2 bases and the J gene lost 5 bases, with 11 bases spanning the gap. The CDR3 spans 14 residues. Per germline, CDR1 SNHLY and CDR2 FYNNEI. DNA for the CDR3: TGTGCCAGCAGTGAAATGGGCCGGGGAGATACGCAGTATTTT. Translation: CASSEMGRGDTQYF.

The J gene is TRBJ1-6, the V gene TRBV6-1; TRBD1 might be the D (6 bases). Trimming left V 3 bases short and J 5 bases short, with 11 bases between. Germline V gene lookup returns CDR1 MNHNS and CDR2 SASEGT. The CDR3 covers 15 residues. This chain's CDR3 is CASSDHRDNNSPLHF. CDR3 coding DNA: TGTGCCAGCAGTGATCACCGGGACAATAATTCACCCCTCCACTTT.

This chain uses TRBV5-1 with TRBJ1-6, with D tentatively TRBD1 (5 bases). V was clipped by 2 bases and J by 10 bases, with 19 bases between them. The CDR3 spans 16 residues. From germline, CDR1 is SGHRS and CDR2 YFSETQ. The CDR3 is CASSLGGAPTRSPLHF. DNA for the CDR3: TGCGCCAGCAGCTTAGGAGGGGCCCCTACAAGGTCACCCCTCCACTTT.